The source of this TCR beta chain is a study of immune characterization of retroperitoneal liposarcoma. This clonotype rates as medium-sized. Each CDR3 protein is one row after TCRdb ran MiXCR on the PCR reads. The repertoire consists of around 20,000 distinct CDR3 sequences, with approximately 37% occurring once and the leading ten covering 7.4%. The CDR3 runs to 15 residues. Deletions cut 9 bases from V and 10 bases from J, with 25 bases between. The germline gives CDR1 MNHNS, CDR2 SASEGT. Specimen: blood. The V call is TRBV6-1, the J call TRBJ2-1, with no clear D. This sequence originates from a male donor with retroperitoneal liposarcoma. CDR3 bases: TGTGCCAGTAAAGACCAAGCCCTCGGACCGGTGGAGCAGTTCTTC. Encoded protein: CASKDQALGPVEQFF.